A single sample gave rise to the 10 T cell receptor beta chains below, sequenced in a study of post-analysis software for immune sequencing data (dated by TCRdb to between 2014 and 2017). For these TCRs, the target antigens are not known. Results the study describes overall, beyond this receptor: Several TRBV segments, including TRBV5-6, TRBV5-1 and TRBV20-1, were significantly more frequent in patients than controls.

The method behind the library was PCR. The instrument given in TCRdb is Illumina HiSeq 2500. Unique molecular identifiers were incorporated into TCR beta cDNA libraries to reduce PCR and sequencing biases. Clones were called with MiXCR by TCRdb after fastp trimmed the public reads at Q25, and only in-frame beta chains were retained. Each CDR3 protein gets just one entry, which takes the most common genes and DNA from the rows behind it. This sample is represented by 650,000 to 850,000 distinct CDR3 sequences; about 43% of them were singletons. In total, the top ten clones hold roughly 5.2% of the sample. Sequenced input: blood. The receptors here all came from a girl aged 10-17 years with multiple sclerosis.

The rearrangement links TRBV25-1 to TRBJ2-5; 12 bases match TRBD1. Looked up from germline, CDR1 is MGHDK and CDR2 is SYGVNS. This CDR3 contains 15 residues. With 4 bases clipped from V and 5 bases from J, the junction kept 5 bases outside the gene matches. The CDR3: CASSVRDRGPETQYF. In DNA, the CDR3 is TGTGCCAGCAGTGTCCGGGACAGGGGGCCGGAGACCCAGTACTTC.

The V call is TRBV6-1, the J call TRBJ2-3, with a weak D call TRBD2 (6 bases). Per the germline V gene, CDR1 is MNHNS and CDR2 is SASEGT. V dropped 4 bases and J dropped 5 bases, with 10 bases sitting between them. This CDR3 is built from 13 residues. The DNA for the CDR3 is TGTGCCAGCAGTGTGAGGCGGGGAGATACGCAGTATTTT. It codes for CASSVRRGDTQYF.

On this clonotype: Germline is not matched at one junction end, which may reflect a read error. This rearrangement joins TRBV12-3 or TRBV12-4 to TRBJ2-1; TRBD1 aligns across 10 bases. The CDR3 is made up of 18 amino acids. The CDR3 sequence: CVSSFYSGMGTGDNEQFF. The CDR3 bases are TGTGTCAGCAGTTTTTATTCGGGTATGGGGACAGGGGACAATGAGCAGTTCTTC.

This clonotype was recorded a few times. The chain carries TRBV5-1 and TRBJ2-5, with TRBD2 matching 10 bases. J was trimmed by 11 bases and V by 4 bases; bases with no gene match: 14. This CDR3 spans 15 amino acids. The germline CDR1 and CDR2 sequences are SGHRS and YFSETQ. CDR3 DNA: TGCGCCAGCAGCCCCCTAGCGGGAGACATTAATGAGCAGTACTTC. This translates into CASSPLAGDINEQYF.

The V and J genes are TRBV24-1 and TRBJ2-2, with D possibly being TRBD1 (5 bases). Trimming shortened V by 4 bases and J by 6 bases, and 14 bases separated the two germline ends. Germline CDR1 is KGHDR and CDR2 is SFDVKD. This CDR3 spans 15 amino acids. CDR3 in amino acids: CATSDPLRQPGELFF. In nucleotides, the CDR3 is TGTGCCACCAGTGACCCCCTTCGACAGCCCGGGGAGCTGTTTTTT.

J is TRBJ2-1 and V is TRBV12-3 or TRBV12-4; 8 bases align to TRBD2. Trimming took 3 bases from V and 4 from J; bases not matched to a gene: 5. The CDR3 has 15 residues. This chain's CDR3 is CASSFSGTLYNEQFF. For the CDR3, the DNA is TGTGCCAGCAGTTTTAGCGGGACCTTATACAATGAGCAGTTCTTC.

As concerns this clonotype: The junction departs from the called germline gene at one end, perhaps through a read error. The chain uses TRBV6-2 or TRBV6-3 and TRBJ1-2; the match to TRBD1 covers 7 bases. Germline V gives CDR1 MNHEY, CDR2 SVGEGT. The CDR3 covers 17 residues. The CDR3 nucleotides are TGCGCCAGCAGCCTAAGTACCGGGACAGCGGGGAACTATGGCTACACCTTC. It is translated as CASSLSTGTAGNYGYTF.

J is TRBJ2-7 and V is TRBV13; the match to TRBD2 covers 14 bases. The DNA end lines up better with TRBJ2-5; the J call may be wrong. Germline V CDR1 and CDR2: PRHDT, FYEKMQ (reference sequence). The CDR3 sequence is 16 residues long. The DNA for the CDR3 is TGTGCCAGCAGCTCTACGGGACTAGCGGGAGTTTCGACCCAGTACTTC. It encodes CASSSTGLAGVSTQYF.

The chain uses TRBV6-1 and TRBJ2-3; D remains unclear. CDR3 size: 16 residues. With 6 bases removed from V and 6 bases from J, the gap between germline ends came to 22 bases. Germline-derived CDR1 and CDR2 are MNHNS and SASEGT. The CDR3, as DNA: TGTGCCAGCAGACCCTGGGCGGCCGCATCTGGGGATACGCAGTATTTT. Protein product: CASRPWAAASGDTQYF.

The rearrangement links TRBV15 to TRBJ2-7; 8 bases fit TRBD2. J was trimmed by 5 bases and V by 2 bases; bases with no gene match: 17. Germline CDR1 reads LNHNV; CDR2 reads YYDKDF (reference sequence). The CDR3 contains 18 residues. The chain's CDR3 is CATSRWWTSGSTSDEQYF. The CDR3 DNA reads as TGTGCCACCAGCAGATGGTGGACCAGCGGGAGTACCAGCGACGAGCAGTACTTC. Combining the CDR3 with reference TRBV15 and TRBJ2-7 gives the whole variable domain DAMVIQNPRYQVTQFGKPVTLSCSQTLNHNVMYWYQQKSSQAPKLLFHYYDKDFNNEADTPDNFQSRRPNTSFCFLDIRSPGLGDTAMYLCATSRWWTSGSTSDEQYFGPGTRLTVT.